The clone carrying this T cell receptor beta chain was observed once. Its antigen is undetermined. Assay: immunoSEQ multiplex PCR; the TCRdb copy retains only in-frame clones and omits some. In the table there are more than 95,000 clones, about 92% of which are singletons. This record belongs to a study of T cell responses to AZD1222 COVID-19 vaccine. Study-level findings and limits: Donors in the cohort were predominantly white British and more often female, and clonal diversity was possibly underestimated. Dominant at 160-218 and 743-854, vaccine-associated CD4 TCRs also spanned spike.

Germline loops: CDR1 MNHEY, CDR2 SVGAGI. This CDR3 contains 14 residues. The V segment lost 4 bases and the J segment 5 bases; nucleotides outside the gene matches: 5. Sequencing was performed on peripheral blood, taken on day 0 of AZD1222 vaccination. The sequence came from an adult in good health. The chain is built from TRBV6-5 and TRBJ1-5; 7 nucleotides align to TRBD1. The CDR3 loop is CASSSGTAYQPQHF. CDR3 in DNA: TGTGCCAGCAGTTCTGGGACAGCCTATCAGCCCCAGCATTTT.